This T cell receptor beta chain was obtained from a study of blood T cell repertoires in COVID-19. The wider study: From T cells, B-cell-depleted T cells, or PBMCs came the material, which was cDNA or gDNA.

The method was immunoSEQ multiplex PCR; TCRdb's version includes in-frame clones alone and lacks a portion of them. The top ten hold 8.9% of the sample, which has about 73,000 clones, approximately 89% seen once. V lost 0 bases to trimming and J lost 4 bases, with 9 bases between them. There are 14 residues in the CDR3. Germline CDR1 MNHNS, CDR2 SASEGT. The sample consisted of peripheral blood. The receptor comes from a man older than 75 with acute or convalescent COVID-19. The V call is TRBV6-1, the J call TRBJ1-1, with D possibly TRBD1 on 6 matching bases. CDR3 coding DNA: TGTGCCAGCAGTGAAGCGGGGGGGCCCACTGAAGCTTTCTTT. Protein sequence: CASSEAGGPTEAFF.